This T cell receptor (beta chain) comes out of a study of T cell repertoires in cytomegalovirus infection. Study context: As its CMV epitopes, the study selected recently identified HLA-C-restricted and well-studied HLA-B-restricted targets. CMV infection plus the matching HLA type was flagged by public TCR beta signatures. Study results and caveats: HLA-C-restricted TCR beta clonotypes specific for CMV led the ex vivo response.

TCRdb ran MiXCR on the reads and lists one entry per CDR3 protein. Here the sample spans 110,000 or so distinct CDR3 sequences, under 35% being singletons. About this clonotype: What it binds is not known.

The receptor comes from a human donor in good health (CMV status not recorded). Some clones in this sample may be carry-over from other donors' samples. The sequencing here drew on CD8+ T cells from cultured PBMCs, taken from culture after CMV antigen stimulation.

CDR3 residues: CAILESRLSNYNEQFF. The CDR3 DNA is TGTGCCATCCTGGAATCAAGACTCAGTAACTACAATGAGCAGTTCTTC. The J gene is TRBJ2-1, the V gene TRBV10-3, with D uncertain. Germline V gives CDR1 ENHRY, CDR2 SYGVKD. The CDR3 totals 16 residues. Trimming stripped 8 bases from V and 3 bases from J, with 20 bases between.